This TCR beta chain was observed in a study of shared clonotypes between healthy human individuals. Looking at the study overall: Sampling drew on donors who were a couple of women and a few men aged 18 to 49.

The assay used deep level. TCRdb keeps only in-frame clones here, not all; method: immunoSEQ multiplex PCR. The sample gives 2.5 million or so clones, around nine tenths of which show up once; over 0.12% is in the top ten. Comments on this clone: Its antigen is still unknown.

Germline assignment: CDR1 MNHEY and CDR2 SVGAGI. Deletions cut 5 bases from V and 10 bases from J, with 15 bases between. This CDR3 spans 14 amino acids. Study outcomes and limitations: Memory subsets had estimated richness that was generally smaller than that of naive subsets. Naive CD4 clonotypes overlapped across a handful of donors at about 5.2%.

The clonotype originates from a man between 18 and 29 years old in good health. Sequenced: naive CD4+ T cells sorted from blood. Regarding subset: CD45RA+ positively selected. This rearrangement joins TRBV6-5 to TRBJ1-6; D may be TRBD1 (5 bases). Written as DNA, the CDR3 is TGTGCCAGCAGTCGCAGGGTGGCGGGGTCACCCCTCCACTTT. Translation: CASSRRVAGSPLHF.